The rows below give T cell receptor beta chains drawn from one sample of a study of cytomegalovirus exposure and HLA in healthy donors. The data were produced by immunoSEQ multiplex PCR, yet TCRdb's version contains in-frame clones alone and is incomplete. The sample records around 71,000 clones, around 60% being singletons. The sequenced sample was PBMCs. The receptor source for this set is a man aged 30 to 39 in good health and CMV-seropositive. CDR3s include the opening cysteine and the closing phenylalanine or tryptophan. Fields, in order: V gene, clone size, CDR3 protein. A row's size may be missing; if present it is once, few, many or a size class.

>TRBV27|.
CASGLGANVLTF
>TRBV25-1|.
CASSGTGGGSYEQYF
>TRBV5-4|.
CASSLDRGLNQPQHF
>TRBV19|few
CASSPGLLAGESIDTQYF
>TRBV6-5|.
CASSYYPRSYEQYF
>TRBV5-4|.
CASEGQAPNGYTF
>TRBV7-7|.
CASSLKQDEKLFF
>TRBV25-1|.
CASSSTGTDPGNTIYF
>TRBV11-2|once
CASSSPGGALSTDTQYF
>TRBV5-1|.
CASSPRDIYEQYF
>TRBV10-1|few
CASSEKRDTGELFF
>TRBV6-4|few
CASSEGDGNEQFF
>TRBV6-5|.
CASSYSRGVNYGYTF
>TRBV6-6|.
CASSPDRGNQPQHF
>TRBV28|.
CASSLGGENQPQHF
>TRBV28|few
CASSSVPQPQHF
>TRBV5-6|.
CASSFPSASGRYTGELFF
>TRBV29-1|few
CSVGRTGTEQYF
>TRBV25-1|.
CASALGGAGELFF
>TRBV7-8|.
CASSLVDRNEKLFF
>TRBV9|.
CASSVEAGSSYEQYF
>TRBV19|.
CASSPIYGGENIQYF
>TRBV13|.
CASSLGQGDGYTF
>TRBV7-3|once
CASSLSLGATGELFF